Given below is one T cell receptor (beta chain) in context. Its antigen is currently not known. No much larger clonotype is one base removed from it; base qualities were not supplied. This record comes from a study of T cell changes during pregnancy in multiple sclerosis (dated by TCRdb to the late 2010s). General notes on the study: In women with multiple sclerosis, the researchers looked at how the T cell repertoire shifted as pregnancy progressed.

The CDR3 goes from the cysteine to the phenylalanine over 14 residues. Here the CDR3 DNA is all that survives: 42 bases in frame from base 1. Trimming costs V 5 bases and J 1 base, and their ends lie 10 bases apart. The CDR1 and CDR2 encoded by the germline V gene are SGHRS and YFSETQ. Libraries were built with the immunoSEQ multiplex PCR assay. As stored in TCRdb, this immuneACCESS dataset retains in-frame rearrangements with V and J assigned. A fraction of the clones does not appear; measured against another copy, unresolved V genes explain less than half of the discrepancy, and the remainder lacks a known reason. Here the sample has 40,000 to 45,000 clones; 80% to 95% occur a single time. The ten biggest clones cover 1.3% of the sample.

Sequencing used peripheral blood. The sequence was collected from a female donor with multiple sclerosis, enrolled in a pregnancy study. The sequence links TRBV5-1 to TRBJ1-3; a tentative D call is TRBD1 (6 bases match). Here the CDR3 is given as CASRWDNSGNTIYF. The bases read TGCGCCAGCAGGTGGGACAATTCTGGAAACACCATATATTTT.